Detailed here is one T cell receptor (beta chain). These data come from a study of cytomegalovirus exposure and HLA in healthy donors. Germline CDR1 reads MDHEN; CDR2 reads SYDVKM. The CDR3 contains 19 residues. J gave up 4 bases and V 4 bases, and 17 bases lay outside the gene matches. PCR amplification relied on 60 Vbeta primers (plus 13 Jbeta primers). Profiling relied on immunoSEQ multiplex PCR, and the TCRdb table lists in-frame clones only, not all of them. The table lists about 130,000 clones, 70% to 90% of them singletons, with over 1.5% in the top ten. The sequencing sample was made of PBMCs. This TCR derives from a man aged 40-49 years in good health and CMV-seronegative. The genes are TRBV28 and TRBJ2-7, with 12 bases matching TRBD1. The CDR3: CASSSPGGTGGGGVYEQYF. The CDR3 bases are TGTGCCAGCAGTTCCCCTGGGGGGACAGGGGGCGGGGGAGTATACGAGCAGTACTTC.